The following is a T cell receptor beta chain sequence with its context. This record comes from a study of T cell responses to AZD1222 COVID-19 vaccine. Some clones are missing from TCRdb's copy, which holds only in-frame ones; the method was immunoSEQ multiplex PCR. The sample shows over 95,000 clones, around 89% of them seen only once. V gave up 0 bases and J gave up 3 bases, with 12 bases separating them. Germline CDR1 MGHRA, CDR2 YSYEKL. The CDR3 has 15 amino acids. The J gene is TRBJ2-7, the V gene TRBV4-1; no clear D. This TCR was sampled from an adult in good health. The sample here was peripheral blood, taken on day 0 of AZD1222 vaccination. As DNA, the CDR3 is TGCGCCAGCAGCCAAGATGGTGGGTTACTCTACGAGCAGTACTTC. Protein: CASSQDGGLLYEQYF.